This T cell receptor beta chain stems from a study of patients and donors after allogeneic stem cell transplantation. Trimming removed 3 bases at V and 8 bases at J, with 17 bases between. There are 14 residues in the CDR3. Per germline, CDR1 SGHDT and CDR2 YYEEEE. This clonotype was detected only a few times. Each CDR3 protein is one row after TCRdb ran MiXCR on the RT-PCR reads. The sample holds 200,000 to 250,000 distinct CDR3 sequences, 14% seen once. Sequences were obtained from blood, either unsorted or a sorted T cell fraction (not recorded which). The V call is TRBV5-6, the J call TRBJ1-2; D is ambiguous. The clonotype originates from a human donor who was either an allogeneic HSCT recipient or a stem cell or donor lymphocyte infusion donor (not recorded which). It is not recorded whose cells these are; they may come from a transplant donor. CDR3 nucleotide sequence: TGTGCCAGCAGCTGGTTAAATGGGGATTCCGGCTACACCTTC. It encodes CASSWLNGDSGYTF.